A selection of T cell receptor beta chains follows, all from one sample in a study of Ad26.COV2.S vaccination and SARS-CoV-2 variants. Sequencing was performed with immunoSEQ multiplex PCR; in TCRdb, only in-frame clones are kept and a portion is missing. Among hundreds of thousands of clones listed, roughly 90% were seen once. The source material was peripheral blood, sampled in a trial of Ad26.COV2.S vaccine versus placebo. These TCRs come from a person between 18 and 59 years old who received the Ad26.COV2.S COVID-19 vaccine or a placebo. Each CDR3 is given with its conserved first and last residue. Fields, in order: J gene, V gene, D gene, clone size, CDR3 protein, CDR3 DNA. D genes are given only for firm matches. Rows may omit the clone size; those that give it use once, few, many or a size class.

J: TRBJ1-1
V: TRBV19
D: -
size: -
CDR3: CASSPSGERAFF
DNA: TGTGCCAGTAGTCCCTCAGGGGAGCGGGCTTTCTTT

J: TRBJ1-4
V: TRBV4-2
D: -
size: -
CDR3: CASSQSRGGGKLFF
DNA: TGTGCCAGCAGCCAATCACGGGGCGGAGGAAAACTGTTTTTT

J: TRBJ2-2
V: TRBV5-5
D: -
size: -
CDR3: CASSYQGGANTGELFF
DNA: TGTGCCAGCAGCTACCAGGGGGGCGCGAACACCGGGGAGCTGTTTTTT

J: TRBJ1-6
V: TRBV3-1/TRBV3-2
D: TRBD1
size: -
CDR3: CASSQEDRGLQVHF
DNA: TGTGCCAGCAGCCAAGAGGACAGGGGGCTTCAGGTCCACTTT

J: TRBJ1-5
V: TRBV18
D: -
size: few
CDR3: CASSPGTNQPQHF
DNA: TGTGCCAGCTCACCAGGGACAAATCAGCCCCAGCATTTT

J: TRBJ1-2
V: TRBV7-2
D: -
size: -
CDR3: CASSFDPRRDYGYTF
DNA: TGTGCCAGCAGCTTCGACCCCAGGAGGGACTATGGCTACACCTTC

J: TRBJ1-5
V: TRBV2
D: TRBD1
size: -
CDR3: CASSEGTGMYQPQHF
DNA: TGTGCCAGCAGTGAAGGGACAGGGATGTATCAGCCCCAGCATTTT

J: TRBJ1-5
V: TRBV4-3
D: -
size: -
CDR3: CASSQDAPFDSNQPQHF
DNA: TGCGCCAGCAGCCAGGATGCGCCGTTTGATAGCAATCAGCCCCAGCATTTT

J: TRBJ2-7
V: TRBV30
D: -
size: -
CDR3: CAWTSGHPYEQYF
DNA: TGTGCCTGGACCTCCGGACACCCTTACGAGCAGTACTTC

J: TRBJ1-5
V: TRBV28
D: TRBD1
size: -
CDR3: CASSLTGTGLFNQPQHF
DNA: TGTGCCAGCAGTTTGACGGGGACAGGGTTATTCAATCAGCCCCAGCATTTT

J: TRBJ1-3
V: TRBV5-4
D: -
size: -
CDR3: CASSSRPSGNTIYF
DNA: TGTGCCAGCAGCTCTCGCCCCTCTGGAAACACCATATATTTT

J: TRBJ2-7
V: TRBV10-1
D: -
size: -
CDR3: CASSETENFYEQYF
DNA: TGCGCCAGCAGTGAGACAGAAAATTTCTACGAGCAGTACTTC

J: TRBJ2-7
V: TRBV3-1/TRBV3-2
D: TRBD2
size: -
CDR3: CASSQDGTSGIRSYEQYF
DNA: TGTGCCAGCAGCCAAGACGGGACTAGCGGGATAAGGTCCTACGAGCAGTACTTC

J: TRBJ2-3
V: TRBV19
D: TRBD2
size: -
CDR3: CATTSSGGSTDTQYF
DNA: TGTGCCACCACGTCAAGCGGGGGGAGCACAGATACGCAGTATTTT

J: TRBJ1-6
V: TRBV7-3
D: -
size: -
CDR3: CASSLTGREGDSPLHF
DNA: TGTGCCAGCAGCTTAACGGGTAGGGAAGGGGATTCACCCCTCCACTTT

J: TRBJ2-1
V: TRBV5-4
D: TRBD2
size: -
CDR3: CASSPGLAGYNEQFF
DNA: TGTGCCAGCAGCCCTGGACTAGCGGGTTACAATGAGCAGTTCTTC

J: TRBJ1-1
V: TRBV30
D: -
size: -
CDR3: CAFSANTEAFF
DNA: TGTGCCTTTTCCGCGAACACTGAAGCTTTCTTT

J: TRBJ2-5
V: TRBV6-5
D: -
size: -
CDR3: CASSSTPRGETQYF
DNA: TGTGCCAGCAGTTCGACCCCCCGAGGGGAGACCCAGTACTTC

J: TRBJ2-3
V: TRBV7-9
D: TRBD1
size: -
CDR3: CASSLSRDRAGVDTQYF
DNA: TGTGCCAGCAGCTTAAGCCGGGACAGGGCAGGAGTGGATACGCAGTATTTT

J: TRBJ2-1
V: TRBV7-2
D: -
size: -
CDR3: CASSLAIDREQFF
DNA: TGTGCCAGCAGCTTAGCGATCGATCGTGAGCAGTTCTTC

J: TRBJ2-6
V: TRBV11-2
D: -
size: -
CDR3: CASSLQGTGANVLTF
DNA: TGTGCCAGCAGCTTACAAGGGACTGGGGCCAACGTCCTGACTTTC

J: TRBJ2-7
V: TRBV13
D: -
size: once
CDR3: CASSLGLITYEQYF
DNA: TGTGCCAGCAGCTTAGGACTGATTACCTACGAGCAGTACTTC

J: TRBJ2-1
V: TRBV11-3
D: TRBD2
size: -
CDR3: CASSLGGGSYNEQFF
DNA: TGTGCCAGCAGCTTAGGGGGGGGATCCTACAATGAGCAGTTCTTC

J: TRBJ1-5
V: TRBV3-1/TRBV3-2
D: -
size: -
CDR3: CASSQDWVVQPQHF
DNA: TGTGCCAGCAGCCAAGACTGGGTAGTCCAGCCCCAGCATTTT